The 20 T cell receptor beta chains below come from one sample, sequenced in a study of blood T cell repertoires in COVID-19. Generated by immunoSEQ multiplex PCR, the TCRdb table keeps only in-frame clones and is missing some. The table shows 90,000 to 150,000 clones, with approximately 81% occurring only once. Specimen: peripheral blood. These receptors originate from a woman aged 80 or older with acute or convalescent COVID-19.

This clone is classed as medium-sized (0.01 to 0.1%). The chain combines TRBV13 with TRBJ1-1, with D perhaps TRBD1 (5 bases). CDR1 and CDR2 from the germline V gene are PRHDT and FYEKMQ (reference sequence). This CDR3 is built from 15 residues. The V gene lost 2 bases and the J gene lost 6 bases, with 16 bases spanning the gap. The CDR3 region is CASSLQGRLLPEAFF. CDR3 in DNA: TGTGCCAGCAGCTTACAGGGTCGGCTGCTCCCTGAAGCTTTCTTT.

The rearrangement joins TRBV5-4 to TRBJ2-5, with TRBD2 as a possible D gene (6 bases). V was shortened by 2 bases and J by 5 bases, with 10 bases between the two germline ends. Germline values: CDR1 SGHNT, CDR2 YYREEE (reference sequence). CDR3 length equals 13 residues. Written as DNA, the CDR3 is TGTGCCAGCAGCTTAACGGGAGTGGAGACCCAGTACTTC. This translates into CASSLTGVETQYF.

This sequence joins TRBV28 and TRBJ2-5; tentative D call: TRBD2 (6 bases). Germline-derived CDR1 and CDR2 are MDHEN and SYDVKM. This CDR3 spans 13 amino acids. Trimming took 4 bases from V and 6 from J, leaving 12 bases between them. In DNA form, the CDR3 reads TGTGCCAGCAGTTGGAGGGGTTCAAAGACCCAGTACTTC. It translates to CASSWRGSKTQYF.

The chain recombines TRBV12-1 with TRBJ1-5; the table gives TRBD1 as D, unverified against the DNA. TRBV12-1 is termed a pseudogene. The CDR3 sequence is 13 residues long. DNA for the CDR3: TGTGCCAGACCGGACAGCCCCAATCAGCCCCAGCATTTT. It encodes CARPDSPNQPQHF.

V is TRBV20-1 and J is TRBJ2-2; 9 bases match TRBD1. Losses at the gene ends were 3 bases for V and 3 bases for J; bases not matched to a gene: 5. Per germline, CDR1 DFQATT and CDR2 SNEGSKA (reference sequence). This CDR3 spans 15 amino acids. Here the CDR3 DNA reads TGCAGTGCTAGTAAGAGACAGGGGGACACCGGGGAGCTGTTTTTT. Its protein is CSASKRQGDTGELFF.

The chain joins TRBV2 to TRBJ1-2; D is possibly TRBD1 (6 bases). Germline V gene sequence: CDR1 SNHLY, CDR2 FYNNEI. The germline V and J ends were trimmed by 9 bases and 3 bases, with 11 bases remaining between them. This CDR3 is built from 12 residues. CDR3 region: CARQGRDYGYTF. As DNA, the CDR3 is TGTGCCAGACAGGGAAGGGACTATGGCTACACCTTC.

The chain joins TRBV19 to TRBJ2-7; TRBD2 agrees at 12 bases. Germline V gives CDR1 LNHDA, CDR2 SQIVND (reference sequence). The CDR3 has 14 amino acids. V lost 8 bases, J lost 5 bases, and 7 bases stayed unmatched. The CDR3 DNA reads as TGTGCCAGTCAGAAGACTAGCGGGAGAAACGAGCAGTACTTC. This translates into CASQKTSGRNEQYF. Full variable domain (remainder filled in from reference TRBV19 and TRBJ2-7): DGGITQSPKYLFRKEGQNVTLSCEQNLNHDAMYWYRQDPGQGLRLIYYSQIVNDFQKGDIAEGYSVSREKKESFPLTVTSAQKNPTAFYLCASQKTSGRNEQYFGPGTRLTVT.

The rearrangement uses TRBV5-4 and TRBJ2-1; weak D call: TRBD2 (5 bases). V lost 5 bases to trimming and J lost 2 bases, with 17 bases between them. The CDR3 totals 16 residues. CDR1 and CDR2 (germline): SGHNT, YYREEE (reference sequence). The chain's CDR3 is CASRSLEAGAYNEQFF. CDR3 DNA: TGTGCCAGCAGATCTTTGGAGGCCGGAGCCTACAATGAGCAGTTCTTC. Variable domain in full (rest from reference TRBV5-4 and TRBJ2-1): ETGVTQSPTHLIKTRGQQVTLRCSSQSGHNTVSWYQQALGQGPQFIFQYYREEENGRGNFPPRFSGLQFPNYSSELNVNALELDDSALYLCASRSLEAGAYNEQFFGPGTRLTVL.

The V gene is TRBV19, the J gene TRBJ2-5; no clear D gene. This CDR3 spans 13 amino acids. V was pared by 1 base and J by 3 bases, with 6 bases between. From germline, CDR1 is LNHDA and CDR2 SQIVND (reference sequence). The CDR3: CASSIGREETQYF. CDR3 DNA sequence: TGTGCCAGTAGTATAGGGAGAGAAGAGACCCAGTACTTC.

This sequence joins TRBV4-2 and TRBJ2-7; 9 bases match TRBD2. CDR1 and CDR2 from the germline V gene are LGHNA and YNFKEQ. This CDR3 spans 17 amino acids. With V trimmed by 0 bases and J by 2 bases, 8 bases remained unmatched. The DNA for the CDR3 is TGTGCCAGCAGCCAAGATGAGCGAGCGGGGGGAACCTACGAGCAGTACTTC. As protein: CASSQDERAGGTYEQYF.

The chain's CDR3 is CASSPGTEREAFF. The CDR3 DNA reads TGTGCCAGCTCACCGGGTACAGAACGAGAAGCTTTCTTT. J is TRBJ1-1 and V is TRBV18, with no clear D. V was cut by 3 bases and J by 8 bases, with 13 bases left in between. This CDR3 spans 13 amino acids. Germline assignment: CDR1 KGHSH and CDR2 LQKENI.

This clone was recorded once. The DNA for the CDR3 is TGTGCCAGCAGCTTCCGGACAGGGGTCACCACCGGGGAGCTGTTTTTT. Protein: CASSFRTGVTTGELFF. The chain uses TRBV7-8 and TRBJ2-2, with 9 bases lining up with TRBD1. The ends lost 3 bases at V and 4 bases at J; junction bases unmatched: 6. In germline, CDR1 is SGHVS, CDR2 FQNEAQ. This CDR3 is 16 amino acids long.

The chain uses TRBV7-3 and TRBJ2-2; D is unresolved. This CDR3 has 12 amino acids. Germline V gene sequence: CDR1 SGHTA, CDR2 FQGTGA. With 5 bases removed from V and 3 bases from J, the gap between germline ends came to 4 bases. The CDR3 DNA reads as TGTGCCAGCAGCCTAGACACCGGGGAGCTGTTTTTT. Translating it yields CASSLDTGELFF. The full variable domain, completed using reference TRBV7-3 and TRBJ2-2, is GAGVSQTPSNKVTEKGKYVELRCDPISGHTALYWYRQSLGQGPEFLIYFQGTGAADDSGLPNDRFFAVRPEGSVSTLKIQRTERGDSAVYLCASSLDTGELFFGEGSRLTVL.

CDR3 coding DNA: TGTGCCAGCAGTCAAACAGGGGGAACAGGAAACACCATATATTTT. Its translation is CASSQTGGTGNTIYF. This chain links TRBV6-5 with TRBJ1-3, with 8 bases aligning to TRBD1. V lost 5 bases, J lost 4 bases, and 7 bases stayed unmatched. CDR1 MNHEY and CDR2 SVGAGI come from the germline V gene. The CDR3 consists of 15 residues.

This chain uses TRBV4-2 with TRBJ2-7; 9 bases map to TRBD1. The CDR3 is 15 amino acids. Unmatched junction bases numbered 8, after V lost 2 bases and J lost 6 bases. Germline V gene sequence: CDR1 LGHNA, CDR2 YNFKEQ. CDR3 sequence: CASSQPDRGTAEQYF. CDR3 in DNA: TGTGCCAGCAGCCAACCAGACAGGGGGACAGCCGAGCAGTACTTC.

CDR3 coding DNA: TGTGCCAGCAGCTTAACTGACGGACAGAGACCGGCTGAAGCTTTCTTT. Its translation is CASSLTDGQRPAEAFF. This sequence joins TRBV7-3 and TRBJ1-1; D perhaps matches TRBD1 (6 bases). CDR3 length equals 16 residues. CDR1 is SGHTA and CDR2 is FQGTGA in the germline V gene. V lost 0 bases to trimming and J lost 6 bases, with 17 bases between them.

The chain carries TRBV4-2 and TRBJ2-1; 10 bases line up with TRBD2. Germline-derived CDR1 and CDR2 are LGHNA and YNFKEQ. J lost 8 bases, V lost 1 base, and 8 bases had no gene match. The CDR3 sequence is 16 residues long. The CDR3 nucleotides are TGTGCCAGCAGCCAAGCTAGACTAGCGGGTTTCTATGAGCAGTTCTTC. This codes for CASSQARLAGFYEQFF.

The genes are TRBV3-1 (or the pseudogene TRBV3-2) and TRBJ2-5, with D perhaps matching TRBD2 (5 bases). Trimming cost V 3 bases and J 5 bases, with 13 bases left between them. CDR1 is LGHDT, CDR2 YNNKEL, per germline (reference sequence). The CDR3 has 14 residues. CDR3 coding DNA: TGTGCCAGCAGCCAGAGGACTTCTGGGGAGACCCAGTACTTC. This translates into CASSQRTSGETQYF.

The V call is TRBV5-4, the J call TRBJ1-4, with 11 bases aligning to TRBD1. The junction had 5 bases not matched to a gene; V was cut back by 3 bases and J by 7 bases. Germline V CDR1 and CDR2: SGHNT, YYREEE (reference sequence). The length of the CDR3 is 15 residues. CDR3 sequence reads: CASSWGQGGFEKLFF. CDR3 bases: TGTGCCAGCAGCTGGGGACAGGGGGGTTTTGAAAAACTGTTTTTT.

The CDR3 spells CASSGRSAGVQTGELFF. The DNA for the CDR3 is TGTGCCAGTAGCGGTAGGTCGGCGGGAGTGCAGACCGGGGAGCTGTTTTTT. The chain combines TRBV19 with TRBJ2-2; 7 bases agree with TRBD2. V lost 6 bases to trimming and J lost 5 bases; unmatched junction nucleotides: 15. The CDR3 spans 17 residues. CDR1 and CDR2 (germline): LNHDA, SQIVND (reference sequence).